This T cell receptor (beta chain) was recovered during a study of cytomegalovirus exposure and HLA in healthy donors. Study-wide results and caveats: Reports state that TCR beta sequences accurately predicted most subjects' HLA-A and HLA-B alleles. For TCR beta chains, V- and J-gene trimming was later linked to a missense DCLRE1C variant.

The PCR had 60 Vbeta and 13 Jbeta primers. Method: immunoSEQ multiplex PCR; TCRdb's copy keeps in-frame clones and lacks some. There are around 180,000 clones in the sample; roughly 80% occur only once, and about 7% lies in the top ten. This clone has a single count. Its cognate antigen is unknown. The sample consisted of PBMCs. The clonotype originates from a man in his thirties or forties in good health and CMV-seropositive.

CDR3 sequence reads: CASSQEGGIPDTQYF. The CDR3 region has the DNA TGCGCCAGCAGCCAAGAGGGGGGGATCCCAGATACGCAGTATTTT. The chain employs TRBV4-1 and TRBJ2-3; 7 bases fit TRBD2. The germline CDR1 and CDR2 sequences are MGHRA and YSYEKL. The CDR3 sequence is 15 residues long. V lost 0 bases to trimming and J lost 4 bases; unmatched junction nucleotides: 4.